A selection of T cell receptor beta chains follows, all from one sample in a study of T cell repertoires in cytomegalovirus infection. A single record per CDR3 protein comes from TCRdb applying MiXCR to the reads. Altogether approximately 49,000 distinct CDR3 sequences are present, 20% being singletons, with the ten largest covering about a quarter. Their antigen targets remain unknown. This specimen was CD8+ T cells from cultured PBMCs, taken from culture after CMV antigen stimulation. The source of these receptors is a human donor in good health (CMV status not recorded). Some clones in this sample may be carry-over from other donors' samples. The CDR3 runs from the conserved cysteine through the conserved F or W. The D gene is left open where the match is weak. For some rows the clone size is stated as once, few or many, or as a class when expanded; others skip it.

j_call v_call clone_size d_call cdr3_nt cdr3_aa
TRBJ2-3 TRBV7-2 many TRBD2 TGTGCCAGCAGCTTCCGTACTAGCGGGATAACAGATACGCAGTATTTT CASSFRTSGITDTQYF
TRBJ2-7 TRBV7-9 NA NA TGTGCCAGCAGCGGAGGGGGCAACTACGAGCAGTACTTC CASSGGGNYEQYF
TRBJ1-2 TRBV4-3 NA NA TGCGCCAGCAGCCAAGAAACCCTTGGGGTAGAAGACTATGGCTACACCTTC CASSQETLGVEDYGYTF
TRBJ2-7 TRBV11-3 NA NA TGTGCCAGCAGCCCAGGACAGCTATACGAGCAGTACTTC CASSPGQLYEQYF
TRBJ2-5 TRBV7-3 NA TRBD2 TGTGCCAGCAGCTTAACTGGACTAGCGGGAGGAGAAGAGACCCAGTACTTC CASSLTGLAGGEETQYF
TRBJ2-1 TRBV12-3/TRBV12-4 few NA TGTGCCAGCAGTTTATTCAGGGACTACAATGAGCAGTTCTTC CASSLFRDYNEQFF
TRBJ2-7 TRBV6-2/TRBV6-3 NA NA TGTGCCAGCAGTTACAGCCACCTCGGGAACTCGGGAGACTCCTACGAGCAGTACTTC CASSYSHLGNSGDSYEQYF
TRBJ2-1 TRBV7-9 NA NA TGTGCCAGCAGACACCCTGACAGGAGCTCCTACAATGAGCAGTTCTTC CASRHPDRSSYNEQFF
TRBJ2-1 TRBV27 many NA TGTGCCAGCAGTTTCCAACAGCTCAATGAGCAGTTCTTC CASSFQQLNEQFF
TRBJ2-5 TRBV7-2 NA NA TGTGCCAGCAGCTTCAGGCCAGCACAAGAGACCCAGTACTTC CASSFRPAQETQYF
TRBJ2-3 TRBV28 NA NA TGTGCCACTCGGGGACAACTCGAGGTTTCGGATACGCAGTATTTT CATRGQLEVSDTQYF
TRBJ2-7 TRBV12-3/TRBV12-4 NA TRBD1 TGTGCCAGCAGTCGCCCGGGACAGGGGGCCTACGAGCAGTACTTC CASSRPGQGAYEQYF
TRBJ2-1 TRBV11-2 NA TRBD2 TGTGCCAGCAGCTTAGCCCTAGCGGGACCGCCCCGTGGTGATGAGCAGTTCTTC CASSLALAGPPRGDEQFF
TRBJ2-1 TRBV7-8 few NA TGTGCCAGCAGCTTAGTGGGTGATTTAGCGGAGATACAGTTCTTC CASSLVGDLAEIQFF
TRBJ1-5 TRBV7-2 NA NA TGTGCCAGCAGCTTCAGGGCTCGCAATCAGCCCCAGCATTTT CASSFRARNQPQHF
TRBJ2-1 TRBV7-1 once NA TGTGCCAGCAGCCCCCGGACCTCGAGAGTAGATGAGCAGTTCTTC CASSPRTSRVDEQFF
TRBJ2-1 TRBV27 NA NA TGTGCCAGCAGTTTAGGCGGCCTCTACAATGAGCAGTTCTTC CASSLGGLYNEQFF
TRBJ2-1 TRBV7-8 NA NA TGTGCCAGCAGCTCCCGGGGAGTCTACAATGAGCAGTTCTTC CASSSRGVYNEQFF
TRBJ2-3 TRBV12-3/TRBV12-4 few NA TGTGCCAGCGGGACTCAAGGCGCAGATACGCAGTATTTT CASGTQGADTQYF
TRBJ2-1 TRBV7-8 few TRBD1 TGTGCCAGCAGCAAGACAGGGGGCTCCTACAATGAGCAGTTCTTC CASSKTGGSYNEQFF
TRBJ2-7 TRBV11-2 NA TRBD1 TGTGCCAGCAGCATGGGACAGGGGATCTACGAGCAGTACTTC CASSMGQGIYEQYF
TRBJ2-7 TRBV6-1 NA NA TGTGCCAGCAGTCACCCCAGGCCTTCCTACGAGCAGTACTTC CASSHPRPSYEQYF
TRBJ1-5 TRBV7-8 NA TRBD1 TGTGCCAGCAGCCCAACGACAGGGTGGCCGGGAAGCAATCAGCCCCAGCATTTT CASSPTTGWPGSNQPQHF
TRBJ2-7 TRBV7-6 few TRBD1 TGTGCCAGCAGCTCGGGACAGTCCTACGAGCAGTACTTC CASSSGQSYEQYF
TRBJ2-1 TRBV6-6 NA TRBD2 TGTGCCAGCAGTTTAACCGGGACTAGCGGATACAATGAGCAGTTCTTC CASSLTGTSGYNEQFF
TRBJ2-1 TRBV11-3 few NA TGTGCCAGCAGCTCCCTGGCTTCCTACAATGAGCAGTTCTTC CASSSLASYNEQFF
TRBJ1-5 TRBV4-1 NA NA TGCGCCAGCAGCCAAGAACATAATAGCAATCAGCCCCAGCATTTT CASSQEHNSNQPQHF
TRBJ1-5 TRBV7-8 few TRBD1 TGTGCCAGCAGCTTAGTGGGCAGGGGGAATCAGCCCCAGCATTTT CASSLVGRGNQPQHF
TRBJ2-2 TRBV2 few NA TGTGCCAGCTTCTTTTGGACCGGGGAGCTGTTTTTT CASFFWTGELFF
TRBJ1-5 TRBV27 NA NA TGTGCCAGCAGTGAAAGGGTGGTCAATCAGCCCCAGCATTTT CASSERVVNQPQHF
TRBJ1-1 TRBV9 NA NA TGTGCCACATCTAGAGGGGGGTCGGGCACTGAAGCTTTCTTT CATSRGGSGTEAFF
TRBJ2-1 TRBV12-3/TRBV12-4 medium-sized TRBD2 TGTGCCAGCAGTTTCGGGGGGATCTACAATGAGCAGTTCTTC CASSFGGIYNEQFF
TRBJ2-1 TRBV7-8 NA NA TGTGCCAGCAGCTTGCGGACTCCCAAGAATGAGCAGTTCTTC CASSLRTPKNEQFF
TRBJ1-2 TRBV27 NA NA TGTGCCAGCAGTTTGAGTGGGACCGGGGGCTACACCTTC CASSLSGTGGYTF
TRBJ2-1 TRBV19 many TRBD2 TGTGCCAGTGGGGGACTAGCGGGGAGCTCCTACAATGAGCAGTTCTTC CASGGLAGSSYNEQFF
TRBJ1-2 TRBV12-3/TRBV12-4 few TRBD1 TGTGCCAGCAGTGCGGACAGGATCTATGGCTACACCTTC CASSADRIYGYTF
TRBJ2-2 TRBV27 NA NA NA CASSSSGLYTGELFF
TRBJ2-2 TRBV6-5 NA TRBD2 TGTGACAGCAGGGCCGGGACTAGTTACACCGGGGAGCTGTTTTTT CDSRAGTSYTGELFF
TRBJ2-7 TRBV9 many TRBD1 TGTGCCAGCAGCCCTTTCGGACAGGGCTACGAGCAGTACTTC CASSPFGQGYEQYF
TRBJ1-1 TRBV12-3/TRBV12-4 NA NA TGTGCCAGCAGTTTTAAGGGGGAATGGGGGAACACTGAAGCTTTCTTT CASSFKGEWGNTEAFF
TRBJ2-7 TRBV11-2 NA NA TGTGCCAGCATCCATTGGGACGTCTTACCCTACGAGCAGTACTTC CASIHWDVLPYEQYF
TRBJ2-3 TRBV28 NA NA TGTGCCGGCAGAACGACAAGCACAGATACGCAGTATTTT CAGRTTSTDTQYF
TRBJ2-2 TRBV6-1 few TRBD2 TGTGCCAGCAGTGAACTAGCGGGAGGGCCTCGAACCGGGGAGCTGTTTTTT CASSELAGGPRTGELFF
TRBJ1-1 TRBV7-6 few NA TGTGCCAGCTCCCCTCCGGGCACTGAAGCTTTCTTT CASSPPGTEAFF
TRBJ2-7 TRBV7-9 few TRBD2 TGTGCCAGCAGCCCCCCGAAGACTAGCGGGAGCTCCTACGAGCAGTACTTC CASSPPKTSGSSYEQYF
TRBJ2-5 TRBV3-1 few TRBD2 TGTGCCAGCAGCCCCCCCTCTTGGACTAGCGGGAGGCAAGAGACCCAGTACTTC CASSPPSWTSGRQETQYF
TRBJ2-1 TRBV7-2 few TRBD1 TGTGCCAGCACACCCGGGACAGGGTCCTACAATGAGCAGTTCTTC CASTPGTGSYNEQFF
TRBJ1-2 TRBV12-3/TRBV12-4 few TRBD1 TGTGCCAGCAGTCTTGGGGCACAGGGGGATCATGGCTACACCTTC CASSLGAQGDHGYTF
TRBJ2-1 TRBV7-2 few TRBD2 TGTGCCAGCAGCTTAGTGGTATGGACTAGCGGTTCGTCAATGTATGAGCAGTTCTTC CASSLVVWTSGSSMYEQFF
TRBJ2-6 TRBV19 NA TRBD1 TGTGCCAGTAGTGGACACCGGGACAGGGTTTCTGGGGCCAACGTCCTGACTTTC CASSGHRDRVSGANVLTF
TRBJ2-1 TRBV7-3 NA TRBD2 TGTGCCAGCAGCACAACTAGCGGGGTCTACAATGAGCAGTTCTTC CASSTTSGVYNEQFF
TRBJ1-6 TRBV7-8 few NA TGTGCCAGCAGCCCCGGGGCAGGGGCCTCACCCCTCCACTTT CASSPGAGASPLHF
TRBJ2-3 TRBV20-1 NA NA TGCAGTGCTAGGGTTCTAGGCACAGATACGCAGTATTTT CSARVLGTDTQYF
TRBJ2-3 TRBV27 few NA TGTGCCAGCAGTTTATATCAGCCCGGCACAGATACGCAGTATTTT CASSLYQPGTDTQYF
TRBJ2-3 TRBV9 many NA TGTGCCAGCAGCGTCAGTTTCGGGGGACGAACCACAGATACGCAGTATTTT CASSVSFGGRTTDTQYF
TRBJ2-3 TRBV6-6 NA NA TGTGCCAGCTGTTACACCTGGAGCCGGGACGCGCAGTATTTT CASCYTWSRDAQYF
TRBJ2-1 TRBV7-3 NA TRBD2 TGTGCCAGCAGCGATAGCGGGAGCTCCTACAATGAGCAGTTCTTC CASSDSGSSYNEQFF
TRBJ2-1 TRBV5-6 NA NA TGTGCCAGCAGCTCGGAGAGGTTAGACAATGAGCAGTTCTTC CASSSERLDNEQFF
TRBJ1-1 TRBV12-3/TRBV12-4 once NA TGTGCCAGCAGAACAACCCAAGGAGGGTGGGACACTGAAGCTTTCTTT CASRTTQGGWDTEAFF
TRBJ2-7 TRBV28 NA TRBD1 TGTGCCAGCAGAACGGGACAGGGTCTCGGCGAGCAGTACTTC CASRTGQGLGEQYF